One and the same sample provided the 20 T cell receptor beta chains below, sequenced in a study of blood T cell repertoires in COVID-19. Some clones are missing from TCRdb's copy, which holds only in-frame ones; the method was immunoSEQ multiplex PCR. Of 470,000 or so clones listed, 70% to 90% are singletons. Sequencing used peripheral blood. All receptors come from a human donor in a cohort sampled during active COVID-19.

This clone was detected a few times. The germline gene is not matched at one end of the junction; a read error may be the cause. The CDR3 DNA reads TGTGCCACCAGCGATTCGTGGACAGGCCTGCAATATTTT. Its protein is CATSDSWTGLQYF. V is TRBV24-1 and J is TRBJ2-3; 7 bases agree with TRBD1. This CDR3 has 13 amino acids. Germline V lookup: CDR1 KGHDR, CDR2 SFDVKD.

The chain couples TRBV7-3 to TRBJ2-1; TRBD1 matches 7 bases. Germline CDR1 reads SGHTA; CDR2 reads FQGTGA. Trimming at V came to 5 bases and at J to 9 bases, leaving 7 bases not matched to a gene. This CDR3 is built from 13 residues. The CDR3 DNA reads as TGTGCCAGCAGCGCCGACAGGGTAGGTGAGCAGTTCTTC. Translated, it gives CASSADRVGEQFF. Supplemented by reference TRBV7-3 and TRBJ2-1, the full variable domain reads GAGVSQTPSNKVTEKGKYVELRCDPISGHTALYWYRQSLGQGPEFLIYFQGTGAADDSGLPNDRFFAVRPEGSVSTLKIQRTERGDSAVYLCASSADRVGEQFFGPGTRLTVL.

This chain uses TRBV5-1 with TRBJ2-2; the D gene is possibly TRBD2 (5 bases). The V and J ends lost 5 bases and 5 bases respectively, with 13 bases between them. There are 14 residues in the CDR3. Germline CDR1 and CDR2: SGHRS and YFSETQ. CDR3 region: CASREEALTGELFF. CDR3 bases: TGCGCCAGCAGGGAGGAGGCCCTGACCGGGGAGCTGTTTTTT.

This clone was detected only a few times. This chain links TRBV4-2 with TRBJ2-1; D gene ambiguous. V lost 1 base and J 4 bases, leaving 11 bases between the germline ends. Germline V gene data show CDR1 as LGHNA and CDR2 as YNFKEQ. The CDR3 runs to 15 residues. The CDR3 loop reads CASSQGESLYNEQFF. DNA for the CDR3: TGTGCCAGCAGCCAAGGCGAGTCTCTATACAATGAGCAGTTCTTC.

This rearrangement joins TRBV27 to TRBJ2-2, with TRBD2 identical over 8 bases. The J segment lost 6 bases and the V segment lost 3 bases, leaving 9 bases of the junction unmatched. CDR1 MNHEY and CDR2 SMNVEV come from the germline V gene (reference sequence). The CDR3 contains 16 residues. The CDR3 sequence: CASSLRAGVLAGELFF. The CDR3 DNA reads TGTGCCAGCAGTTTGAGAGCGGGAGTATTGGCCGGGGAGCTGTTTTTT.

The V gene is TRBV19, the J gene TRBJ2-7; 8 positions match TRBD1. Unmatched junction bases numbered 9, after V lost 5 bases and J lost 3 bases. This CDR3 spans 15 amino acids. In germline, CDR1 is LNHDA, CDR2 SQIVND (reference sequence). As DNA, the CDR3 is TGTGCCAGTAGTGGGCTAGACAGGGGAATCTACGAGCAGTACTTC. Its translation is CASSGLDRGIYEQYF.

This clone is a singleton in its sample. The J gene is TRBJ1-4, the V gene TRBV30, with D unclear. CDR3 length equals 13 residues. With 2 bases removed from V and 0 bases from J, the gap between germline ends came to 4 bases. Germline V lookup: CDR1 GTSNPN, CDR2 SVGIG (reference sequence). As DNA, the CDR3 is TGTGCCTGGAGTCTCGCAACTAATGAAAAACTGTTTTTT. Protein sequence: CAWSLATNEKLFF.

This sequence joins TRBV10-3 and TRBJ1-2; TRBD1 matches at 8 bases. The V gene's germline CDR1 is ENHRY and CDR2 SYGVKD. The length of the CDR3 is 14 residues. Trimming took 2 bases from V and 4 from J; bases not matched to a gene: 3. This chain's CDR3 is CAISEPDRGYGYTF. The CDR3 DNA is TGTGCCATCAGTGAGCCAGACAGGGGCTATGGCTACACCTTC.

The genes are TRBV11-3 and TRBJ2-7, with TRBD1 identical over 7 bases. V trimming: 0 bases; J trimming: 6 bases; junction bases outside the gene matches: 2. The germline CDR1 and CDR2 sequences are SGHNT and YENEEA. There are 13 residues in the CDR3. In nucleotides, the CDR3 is TGTGCCAGCAGCTTAGATTCAGGGGGCGAGCAGTACTTC. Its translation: CASSLDSGGEQYF.

DNA for the CDR3: TGTGCCAGCAGCTTGGCAGGGGGTTTGAACACTGAAGCTTTCTTT. Its protein is CASSLAGGLNTEAFF. V is TRBV5-6 and J is TRBJ1-1, with TRBD1 matching over 7 bases. The trim removed 0 bases at V and 0 bases at J, leaving 2 bases unmatched. Germline lookup yields CDR1 SGHDT and CDR2 YYEEEE. The CDR3 contains 15 residues.

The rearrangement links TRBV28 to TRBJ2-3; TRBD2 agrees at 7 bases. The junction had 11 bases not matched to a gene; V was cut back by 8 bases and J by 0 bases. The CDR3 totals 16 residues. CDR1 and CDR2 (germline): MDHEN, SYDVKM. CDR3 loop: CASGYRGVASTDTQYF. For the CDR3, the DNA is TGTGCCAGCGGTTACCGGGGGGTCGCTAGCACAGATACGCAGTATTTT.

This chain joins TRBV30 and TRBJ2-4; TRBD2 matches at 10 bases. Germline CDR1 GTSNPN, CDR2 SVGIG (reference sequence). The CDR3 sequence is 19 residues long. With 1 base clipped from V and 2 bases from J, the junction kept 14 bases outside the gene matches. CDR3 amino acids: CAWSGGLATIAQSKNIQYF. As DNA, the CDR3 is TGTGCCTGGAGTGGGGGACTAGCGACCATTGCACAATCCAAAAACATTCAGTACTTC.

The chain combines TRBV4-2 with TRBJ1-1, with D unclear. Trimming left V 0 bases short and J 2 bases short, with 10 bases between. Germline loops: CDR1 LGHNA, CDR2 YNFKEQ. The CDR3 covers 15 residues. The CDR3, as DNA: TGTGCCAGCAGCCAAGATCAACAATACAACACTGAAGCTTTCTTT. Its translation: CASSQDQQYNTEAFF.

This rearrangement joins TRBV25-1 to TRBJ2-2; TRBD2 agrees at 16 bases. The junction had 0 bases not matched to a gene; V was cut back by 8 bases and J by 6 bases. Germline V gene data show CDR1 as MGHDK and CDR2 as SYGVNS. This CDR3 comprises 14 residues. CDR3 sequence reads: CASGTSGRAGELFF. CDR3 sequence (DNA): TGTGCCAGCGGGACTAGCGGGAGGGCCGGGGAGCTGTTTTTT. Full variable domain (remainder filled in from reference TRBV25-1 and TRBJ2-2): EADIYQTPRYLVIGTGKKITLECSQTMGHDKMYWYQQDPGMELHLIHYSYGVNSTEKGDLSSESTVSRIRTEHFPLTLESARPSHTSQYLCASGTSGRAGELFFGEGSRLTVL.

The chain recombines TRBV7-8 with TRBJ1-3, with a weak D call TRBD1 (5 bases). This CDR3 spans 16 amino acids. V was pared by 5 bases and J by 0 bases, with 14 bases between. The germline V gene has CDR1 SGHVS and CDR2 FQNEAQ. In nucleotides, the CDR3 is TGTGCCAGCAGCCTCAAGGGCAGGGCCTCTGGAAACACCATATATTTT. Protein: CASSLKGRASGNTIYF.

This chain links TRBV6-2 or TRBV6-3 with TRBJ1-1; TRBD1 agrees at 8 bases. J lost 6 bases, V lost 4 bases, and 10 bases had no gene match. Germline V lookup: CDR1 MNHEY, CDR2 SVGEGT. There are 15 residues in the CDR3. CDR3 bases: TGTGCCAGCAGTTTCGGACAGGGAGAGGGTCCTGAAGCTTTCTTT. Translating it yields CASSFGQGEGPEAFF.

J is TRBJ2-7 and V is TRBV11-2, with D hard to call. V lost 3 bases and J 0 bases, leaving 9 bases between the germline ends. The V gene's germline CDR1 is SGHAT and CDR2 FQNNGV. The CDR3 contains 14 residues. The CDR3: CASSFARVSYEQYF. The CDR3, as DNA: TGTGCCAGCAGCTTCGCCCGCGTCTCCTACGAGCAGTACTTC.

The CDR3 spells CAWSKEQWNDYSNQPQHF. In DNA, the CDR3 is TGTGCCTGGAGTAAGGAACAGTGGAACGATTATAGCAATCAGCCCCAGCATTTT. This chain uses TRBV30 with TRBJ1-5; D gene unclear. The CDR3 loop spans 18 amino acids. Trimming cost V 2 bases and J 0 bases, with 20 bases left between them. Germline V gives CDR1 GTSNPN, CDR2 SVGIG (reference sequence).

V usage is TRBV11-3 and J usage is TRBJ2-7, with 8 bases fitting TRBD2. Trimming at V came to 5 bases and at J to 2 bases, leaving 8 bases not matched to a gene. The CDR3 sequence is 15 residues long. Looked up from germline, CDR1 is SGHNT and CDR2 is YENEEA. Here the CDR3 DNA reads TGTGCCAGCAGCGTCGGGGGGGTCGCAACCTACGAGCAGTACTTC. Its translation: CASSVGGVATYEQYF.

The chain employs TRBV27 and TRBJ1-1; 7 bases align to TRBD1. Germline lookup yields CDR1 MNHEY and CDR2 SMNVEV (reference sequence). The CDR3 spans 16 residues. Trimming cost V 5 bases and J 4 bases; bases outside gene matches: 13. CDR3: CASSLTPGQRGTEAFF. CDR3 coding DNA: TGTGCCAGCAGTCTGACTCCGGGACAGAGAGGCACTGAAGCTTTCTTT.